These 2 T cell receptor beta chains came from one sample sequenced in a study of blood T cell repertoires in COVID-19. TCRdb keeps only in-frame clones here, not all; method: immunoSEQ multiplex PCR. The sample has roughly 350,000 clones; over 70% are singletons. Input material: peripheral blood. These receptors all stem from a woman aged 50 to 60 with COVID-19, enrolled during active disease.

Details on this clone: Other DNA sequences in this sample translate to the same CDR3. The chain combines TRBV30 with TRBJ2-1; D not certain. V was shortened by 2 bases and J by 6 bases, with 5 bases between the two germline ends. CDR3 length: 11 residues. Germline assignment: CDR1 GTSNPN and CDR2 SVGIG (reference sequence). The CDR3 loop reads CAWSPRNEQFF. The CDR3 nucleotides are TGTGCCTGGAGTCCCCGCAATGAGCAGTTCTTC.

The CDR3 DNA is TGTGCCAGCAGCTTACCCCCTGTGGACAATTACGTCCGGTACGAGCAGTACTTC. Its protein product is CASSLPPVDNYVRYEQYF. V and J are TRBV7-9 and TRBJ2-7, with a tentative D call TRBD1 (5 bases). The germline gives CDR1 SEHNR, CDR2 FQNEAQ (reference sequence). The CDR3 is 18 residues long. The V end was cut by 2 bases, the J end by 4 bases, with 24 bases between.